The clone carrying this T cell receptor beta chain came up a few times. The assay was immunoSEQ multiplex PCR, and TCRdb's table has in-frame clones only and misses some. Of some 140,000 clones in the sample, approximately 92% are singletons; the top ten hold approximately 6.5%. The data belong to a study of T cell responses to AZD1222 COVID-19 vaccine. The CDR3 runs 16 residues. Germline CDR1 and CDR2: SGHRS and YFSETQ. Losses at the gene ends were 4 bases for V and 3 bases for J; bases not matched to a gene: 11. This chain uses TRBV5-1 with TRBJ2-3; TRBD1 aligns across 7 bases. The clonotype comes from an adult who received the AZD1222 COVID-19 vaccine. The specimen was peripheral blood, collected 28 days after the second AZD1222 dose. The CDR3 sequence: CASSRNKGGGTDTQYF. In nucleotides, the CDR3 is TGCGCCAGCAGCCGGAATAAAGGGGGCGGTACAGATACGCAGTATTTT.